These 9 T cell receptor beta chains came from one sample sequenced in a study of blood T cell repertoires in COVID-19. The protocol was immunoSEQ multiplex PCR, while the TCRdb copy is restricted to in-frame clones and leaves out a portion. The table shows roughly 500,000 clones, with roughly 88% occurring only once. The sequenced material came from PBMCs or T cells enriched from blood (not recorded which). These receptors all come from a woman between 40 and 50 years old who had recovered from COVID-19.

The chain is built from TRBV2 and TRBJ2-5; D perhaps matches TRBD2 (6 bases). This CDR3 has 16 amino acids. V dropped 2 bases and J dropped 0 bases, with 13 bases sitting between them. CDR1 is SNHLY, CDR2 FYNNEI, per germline. CDR3 nucleotides: TGTGCCAGCAGTGAACCTATACGGGACTACCAAGAGACCCAGTACTTC. Its translation is CASSEPIRDYQETQYF.

The chain carries TRBV4-1 and TRBJ1-4; D possibly corresponds to TRBD1 (5 bases). V lost 1 base to trimming and J lost 5 bases, with 14 bases between them. Germline V gene data show CDR1 as MGHRA and CDR2 as YSYEKL. This CDR3 region has 16 residues. The CDR3 reads CASSQVAQGLNEKLFF. CDR3 nucleotides: TGCGCCAGCAGCCAAGTTGCTCAGGGCTTGAATGAAAAACTGTTTTTT.

A few counts support this clone. This chain links TRBV6-5 with TRBJ1-1; TRBD1 is a possible D gene (5 bases). The length of the CDR3 is 12 residues. The V end was cut by 10 bases, the J end by 3 bases, with 12 bases between. Germline V gene sequence: CDR1 MNHEY, CDR2 SVGAGI. CDR3 protein: CATAGGYTEAFF. The CDR3 DNA reads TGTGCCACCGCCGGGGGGTACACTGAAGCTTTCTTT.

This clone has only one observation. This sequence joins TRBV9 and TRBJ1-5, with a tentative D call TRBD1 (5 bases). V was shortened by 4 bases and J by 1 base, with 15 bases between the two germline ends. This CDR3 has 16 residues. Germline CDR1 is SGDLS and CDR2 is YYNGEE. In DNA, the CDR3 is TGTGCCAGCAGCCCAAAGACAGTCGTCAGCAATCAGCCCCAGCATTTT. Protein sequence: CASSPKTVVSNQPQHF.

This rearrangement joins TRBV13 to TRBJ2-3, with 7 nucleotides matching TRBD1. The germline V gene encodes CDR1 PRHDT and CDR2 FYEKMQ (reference sequence). V lost 1 base, J lost 0 bases, and 7 bases stayed unmatched. The CDR3 totals 17 residues. CDR3 protein: CASSLVGVGQSTDTQYF. In DNA, the CDR3 is TGTGCCAGCAGCTTAGTCGGGGTGGGACAGAGCACAGATACGCAGTATTTT. The full variable domain, completed using reference TRBV13 and TRBJ2-3, is AAGVIQSPRHLIKEKRETATLKCYPIPRHDTVYWYQQGPGQDPQFLISFYEKMQSDKGSIPDRFSAQQFSDYHSELNMSSLELGDSALYFCASSLVGVGQSTDTQYFGPGTRLTVL.

The chain has TRBV7-6 and TRBJ2-6; 15 nucleotides align to TRBD2. Looked up from germline, CDR1 is SGHVS and CDR2 is FNYEAQ. The CDR3 sequence is 22 residues long. Unmatched junction bases numbered 10, after V lost 1 base and J lost 0 bases. CDR3 nucleotides: TGTGCCAGCAGCTTAGTCTCGGGGACTAGCGGGAGGTCTAGCTCTGGGGCCAACGTCCTGACTTTC. Protein: CASSLVSGTSGRSSSGANVLTF. Together with reference TRBV7-6 and TRBJ2-6, the CDR3 gives the full variable domain: GAGVSQSPRYKVTKRGQDVALRCDPISGHVSLYWYRQALGQGPEFLTYFNYEAQQDKSGLPNDRFSAERPEGSISTLTIQRTEQRDSAMYRCASSLVSGTSGRSSSGANVLTFGAGSRLTVL.

This clone occurred a few times. The sample contains more than one DNA sequence encoding this CDR3. In nucleotides, the CDR3 is TGTGCCAGCAGCTTGGCAAGCGGGTCGTACGAGCAGTACTTC. Residues: CASSLASGSYEQYF. The V call is TRBV11-2, the J call TRBJ2-7; the D gene is possibly TRBD2 (6 bases). CDR1 is SGHAT and CDR2 is FQNNGV in the germline V gene. The V gene lost 3 bases and the J gene lost 4 bases, with 13 bases spanning the gap. This CDR3 comprises 14 residues.

This rearrangement joins TRBV7-9 to TRBJ2-7; D uncertain. The germline V gene encodes CDR1 SEHNR and CDR2 FQNEAQ (reference sequence). The CDR3 is 13 amino acids. Between the trimmed V and J ends, which lost 3 bases and 2 bases, there was a span of 8 bases. The CDR3, as DNA: TGTGCCAGCAGCTTTGAGCATGCCTACGAGCAGTACTTC. Protein sequence: CASSFEHAYEQYF. The full variable domain, in which reference TRBV7-9 and TRBJ2-7 provide the parts outside the CDR3, is DTGVSQNPRHKITKRGQNVTFRCDPISEHNRLYWYRQTLGQGPEFLTYFQNEAQLEKSRLLSDRFSAERPKGSFSTLEIQRTEQGDSAMYLCASSFEHAYEQYFGPGTRLTVT.

V and J are TRBV7-9 and TRBJ2-1; 7 positions agree with TRBD2. The J segment lost 0 bases and the V segment lost 3 bases, leaving 5 bases of the junction unmatched. The CDR3 contains 16 residues. From germline, CDR1 is SEHNR and CDR2 FQNEAQ (reference sequence). Here the CDR3 reads CASSLLGGGSYNEQFF. In nucleotides, the CDR3 is TGTGCCAGCAGCTTGCTGGGGGGGGGCTCCTACAATGAGCAGTTCTTC.